This T cell receptor beta chain was profiled in a study of shared clonotypes between healthy human individuals. The study, taken as a whole, reports: Sequencing depth was expected to influence donor clonotype sharing.

All the donors were Caucasian adults who lived in Nashville, Tennessee. Per the authors' pipeline: Filtering differed since immunoSEQ provided only junctions, with no quality scores. Clones were read by immunoSEQ multiplex PCR, and TCRdb kept only the in-frame ones, dropping some. Clone size and the V and J calls come from that table; the DNA yielded D and trimming. The sample lists some 700,000 clones; around 91% were seen once. Germline lookup yields CDR1 MNHEY and CDR2 SMNVEV (reference sequence). The CDR3 spans 11 residues. V was clipped by 4 bases and J by 13 bases; unmatched bases: 2. Details on this clone: What it binds is unknown.

The sample taken for sequencing was memory CD8+ T cells from PBMCs. The subset denotes: CD45RO+ cells pooled with CCR7-negative TemRA cells. The clonotype originates from a young man in good health. Some clones in this sample may be carry-over from other donors' samples. The J gene is TRBJ2-3, the V gene TRBV27, with 10 bases aligning to TRBD2. CDR3 bases: TGTGCCAGCAGTTCGGGACTAGCGAAGTATTTT. Translated, it gives CASSSGLAKYF.